This is a list of T cell receptor beta chains from one sample in a study of blood T cell repertoires in COVID-19. Assay: immunoSEQ multiplex PCR; the TCRdb copy retains only in-frame clones and omits some. The sample carries about 300,000 clones, roughly nine tenths recorded once. Input material: peripheral blood. The receptors come from a woman aged 30 to 39 with COVID-19, enrolled during active disease. The CDR3 runs from the conserved cysteine through the conserved F or W. Fields, in order: J gene, D gene, clone size, V gene, CDR3 DNA, CDR3 protein. A D gene is named only where the DNA matches it firmly. Clone size is stated in some rows and not others, as once, few, many or a class when expanded.

TRBJ1-2	.	.	TRBV15	TGTGCCACCAGGGGGGCAGGGCTGATCTTCTACACCTTC	CATRGAGLIFYTF
TRBJ2-1	.	.	TRBV11-1	TGTGCCAGCAGCTTAGACAGGGTTGATGAGCAGTTCTTC	CASSLDRVDEQFF
TRBJ1-6	TRBD1	.	TRBV27	TGTGCCAGCCGACGCGGGACAGGGAATTCACCCCTCCACTTT	CASRRGTGNSPLHF
TRBJ2-1	TRBD1	.	TRBV6-5	TGTGCCAGCAGTTCCAGGGGGCGCTTTACGGATGAGCAGTTCTTC	CASSSRGRFTDEQFF
TRBJ1-1	.	.	TRBV7-2	TGTGCCAGCAGCCTCGGGTCGTTGGACACTGAAGCTTTCTTT	CASSLGSLDTEAFF
TRBJ2-5	.	medium-sized	TRBV7-2	TGTGCCAGCAGTGCGTCGCTCGGTCGAGGGACCCAGTACTTC	CASSASLGRGTQYF
TRBJ1-1	.	.	TRBV4-2	TGTGCCAGCAGCCTTGCGTTTGGGAGAACTGAAGCTTTCTTT	CASSLAFGRTEAFF
TRBJ2-4	.	.	TRBV2	TGTGCCAGCAGTGAGAGGGGGATATTAGCCAAAAACATTCAGTACTTC	CASSERGILAKNIQYF
TRBJ2-3	TRBD1	.	TRBV27	TGTGCCAGCAGTCCCGGGACAGGGAAAAAGGGGACAGATACGCAGTATTTT	CASSPGTGKKGTDTQYF
TRBJ1-2	.	once	TRBV19	TGTGCCAGTAGCCCGAGGAAGGATGGCTACACCTTC	CASSPRKDGYTF
TRBJ1-5	.	once	TRBV7-2	TGTGCCAGCAGTCAGGGCAGTGGGAGCAATCAGCCCCAGCATTTT	CASSQGSGSNQPQHF
TRBJ2-3	TRBD1	.	TRBV11-2	TGTGCCAGCAGCTTATTACAGCAGACAGGGAAGACAGATACGCAGTATTTT	CASSLLQQTGKTDTQYF
TRBJ1-2	TRBD1	.	TRBV7-6	TGTGCCAGCAGCCCAGGGGGCGAGAACTATGGCTACACCTTC	CASSPGGENYGYTF
TRBJ2-3	TRBD2	.	TRBV7-8	TGTGCCAGCAGCCCTGGGGGTAGCGGGACTTCAGATACGCAGTATTTT	CASSPGGSGTSDTQYF
TRBJ2-1	.	.	TRBV7-9	TGTGCCAGCAGCTGGGGGGGCGCGGAGGAGCAGTTCTTC	CASSWGGAEEQFF
TRBJ2-3	.	.	TRBV5-1	TGCGCCAGCAGCTTGGACCTCAGGGGTCCCAGGCCAGATACGCAGTATTTT	CASSLDLRGPRPDTQYF
TRBJ2-2	TRBD1	.	TRBV9	TGTGCCAGCAGTGCCGGGACAGCGAACACCGGGGAGCTGTTTTTT	CASSAGTANTGELFF
TRBJ2-7	TRBD1	.	TRBV27	TGTGCCAGCAGTGGGGACAGAAGCTCCTACGAGCAGTACTTC	CASSGDRSSYEQYF
TRBJ1-1	TRBD1	.	TRBV5-1	TGCGCCAGCAGCTCCGGGACAGGGGTTGGATTCACTGAAGCTTTCTTT	CASSSGTGVGFTEAFF
TRBJ2-1	TRBD2	.	TRBV24-1	TGTGCCACCAGTGACCCTAGCGGGGGGAACTACAATGAGCAGTTCTTC	CATSDPSGGNYNEQFF
TRBJ1-1	TRBD1	.	TRBV7-8	TGTGCCAGCAGTCCTACCGACAGGGGATACTCTGAAGCTTTCTTT	CASSPTDRGYSEAFF
TRBJ1-5	.	.	TRBV6-5	TGTGCCAGCAGTCCCTATAGCAATCAGCCCCAGCATTTT	CASSPYSNQPQHF
TRBJ2-1	TRBD1	.	TRBV18	TGTGCCAGCTCACCACGGGACAGGGAAGAGCAGTTCTTC	CASSPRDREEQFF
TRBJ1-2	TRBD1	.	TRBV11-3	TGTGCCAGCAGCTTAAGACTGGGACAGGGAACTTATGGCTACACCTTC	CASSLRLGQGTYGYTF
TRBJ2-3	.	.	TRBV29-1	TGCAGCGTTGACCGGGGAGCGGCAGATACGCAGTATTTT	CSVDRGAADTQYF
TRBJ1-6	.	.	TRBV2	TGTGCCAGCAGCCACAGGGTTGTGGATTCACCCCTCCACTTT	CASSHRVVDSPLHF
TRBJ1-2	TRBD1	.	TRBV5-6	TGTGCCAGCAGCGTACCGGGACAGGGAAATGGCTACACCTTC	CASSVPGQGNGYTF
TRBJ2-1	TRBD2	.	TRBV19	TGTGCCAGTTCACTCGGGACTAGCGGTAGGAATGAGCAGTTCTTC	CASSLGTSGRNEQFF
TRBJ1-2	TRBD1	.	TRBV19	TGTGCCAGTAGTACCGCTTACAGGGGGCACGACGGCTACACCTTC	CASSTAYRGHDGYTF
TRBJ2-2	TRBD1	once	TRBV10-2	TGCGCCAGCAGTGCAACAGGGGGCGCGGCCGGGGAGCTGTTTTTT	CASSATGGAAGELFF
TRBJ2-1	.	.	TRBV6-5	TGTGCCAGCAGGTCTAGAAATGAGCAGTTCTTC	CASRSRNEQFF
TRBJ1-2	TRBD1	.	TRBV7-8	TGTGCCAGCAGCTTAGGTGAGGGACAGCAAGAGTATGGCTACACCTTC	CASSLGEGQQEYGYTF
TRBJ1-1	.	few	TRBV6-1	TGTGCCAGCAGTGACCCACCGGCGGGGCTACCTGAAGCTTTCTTT	CASSDPPAGLPEAFF
TRBJ2-1	.	.	TRBV5-1	TGCGCCAGCAGCTTCACGGTTGAGGGTGAGCAGTTCTTC	CASSFTVEGEQFF
TRBJ1-2	.	.	TRBV19	TGTGCCAGTACGGGGGAATATGGCTACACCTTC	CASTGEYGYTF
TRBJ2-7	TRBD1	once	TRBV7-2	TGTGCCAGCAGTCCCTACGTAGCTGGACAGGACTACGAGCAGTACTTC	CASSPYVAGQDYEQYF
TRBJ2-5	.	.	TRBV5-5	TGTGCCAGCAGCCCCATATGGGGCCGAGGGGGGACCCAGTACTTC	CASSPIWGRGGTQYF
TRBJ2-7	TRBD1	.	TRBV7-9	TGTGCCAGCAGCTCGGACAGGTTCTACGAGCAGTACTTC	CASSSDRFYEQYF
TRBJ1-5	.	.	TRBV28	TGTGCCAGCAGAAGACCAGGGAATCAGCCCCAGCATTTT	CASRRPGNQPQHF
TRBJ2-2	.	once	TRBV5-1	TGCGCCAGCAGCCTCACGGGTCCCAACACCGGGGAGCTGTTTTTT	CASSLTGPNTGELFF
TRBJ1-2	TRBD1	.	TRBV4-2	TGTGCCAGCAGCCAAGATTCGGGGACAGGGGGCTATGGCTACACCTTC	CASSQDSGTGGYGYTF
TRBJ1-1	.	.	TRBV5-4	TGTGCCAGCAGGGACCGGGACACCAACATGAACACTGAAGCTTTCTTT	CASRDRDTNMNTEAFF
TRBJ2-7	.	.	TRBV6-1	TGTGCCAGCAGTGACTTACCGCGGGGGCCGTCCTACGAGCAGTACTTC	CASSDLPRGPSYEQYF
TRBJ1-2	TRBD1	.	TRBV5-6	TGTGCCAGCAGCGCGACAGGGGGTAGTGGCTACACCTTC	CASSATGGSGYTF
TRBJ2-5	.	.	TRBV19	TGTGCCAGTAGTATTGACCGTACCCGAGGGAACCAGTACTTC	CASSIDRTRGNQYF
TRBJ1-1	.	.	TRBV18	TGTGCCAGCTCTCCGGGACAAGGGAACACTGAAGCTTTCTTT	CASSPGQGNTEAFF
TRBJ2-2	.	.	TRBV6-5	TGTGCCAGCAAGGGCAGGGGACGAAACGGGGAGCTGTTTTTT	CASKGRGRNGELFF
TRBJ2-7	.	.	TRBV2	TGTGCCAGCAGTGAGGCCGGGGGTGGGGCATACGAGCAGTACTTC	CASSEAGGGAYEQYF
TRBJ1-2	.	.	TRBV5-1	TGCGCCAGCAGCTGGGTACAGGGCCAGGGCTACACCTTC	CASSWVQGQGYTF
TRBJ2-1	TRBD2	.	TRBV7-9	TGTGCCAGCAGCTTAGTGGTTAGCGGGGGAGAGAATGAGCAGTTCTTC	CASSLVVSGGENEQFF
TRBJ1-6	.	.	TRBV2	TGTGCCAGCAGTGGGTTTAGGACACGGGTAAATTCACCCCTCCACTTT	CASSGFRTRVNSPLHF
TRBJ2-3	TRBD2	.	TRBV19	TGTGCCAGTGGAGGGGTAGCGGGGATCAGTAGCACAGATACGCAGTATTTT	CASGGVAGISSTDTQYF
TRBJ1-1	TRBD1	.	TRBV6-6	TGTGCCAGTCTCGCTAACAGGGGGCTTATGAACACTGAAGCTTTCTTT	CASLANRGLMNTEAFF